This T cell receptor beta chain was recorded in a study of blood T cells in healthy people across ages. Then a second PCR, running roughly 6 to 12 cycles, was carried out with a sample-barcoded 5' primer and a J-beta primer mix. TCRdb redid the calling of the 5' RACE reads with MiXCR, one entry per CDR3 protein. The table shows 660,000 or so distinct CDR3 sequences, with about 53% occurring only once. Source material: blood. This sequence was found in a man between 60 and 75 years old in good health.

As DNA, the CDR3 is TGTGCCAGCAGCTTACGGCAGGGCGGGGAGCTGTTTTTT. This codes for CASSLRQGGELFF. This chain uses TRBV7-9 with TRBJ2-2; D possibly corresponds to TRBD1 (5 bases). Germline CDR1 SEHNR, CDR2 FQNEAQ (reference sequence). This CDR3 region has 13 residues. V lost 2 bases to trimming and J lost 7 bases, with 8 bases between them.